This TCR beta chain stems from a study of T-cell memory formation after mild COVID-19. 5'RACE with constant-segment primers built TCRalpha and TCRbeta cDNA libraries with UMIs. Each CDR3 protein is one row after TCRdb ran MiXCR on the 5' RACE reads. The sample shows under 250,000 distinct CDR3 sequences, around 10% of them seen only once. The V gene end was trimmed by 6 bases and the J gene end by 1 base; junction bases not matched to a gene: 11. This CDR3 region has 16 residues. Germline CDR1 ENHRY, CDR2 SYGVKD. The TCR sequence derives from a man aged 18 to 30 who had mild COVID-19 (a few samples of this study predate the infection). Cell type and time point are not known. Input material: PBMCs or a T cell subset sorted from them (not recorded which). The chain uses TRBV10-3 and TRBJ2-5; 7 bases are shared with TRBD1. CDR3 nucleotide sequence: TGTGCCATCAGCCGACAGGGTAGGACTGTCCAAGAGACCCAGTACTTC. Amino acids: CAISRQGRTVQETQYF.